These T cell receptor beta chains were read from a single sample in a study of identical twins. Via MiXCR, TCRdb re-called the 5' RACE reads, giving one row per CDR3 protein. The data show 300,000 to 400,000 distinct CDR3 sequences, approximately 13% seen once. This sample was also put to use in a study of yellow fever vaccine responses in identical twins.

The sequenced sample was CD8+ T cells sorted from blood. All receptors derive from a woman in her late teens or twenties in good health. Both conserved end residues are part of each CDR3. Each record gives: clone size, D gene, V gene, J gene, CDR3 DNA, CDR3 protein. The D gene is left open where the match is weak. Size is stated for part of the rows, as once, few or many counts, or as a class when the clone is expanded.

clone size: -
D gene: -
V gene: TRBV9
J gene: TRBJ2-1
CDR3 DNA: TGTGCCAGCAGCGTAGGAGGTAGAACAGGCAATGAGCAGTTCTTC
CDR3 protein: CASSVGGRTGNEQFF

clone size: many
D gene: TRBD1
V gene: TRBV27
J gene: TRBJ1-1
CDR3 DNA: TGTGCCAGCAGTCCGGGACAGGCGAACACTGAAGCTTTCTTT
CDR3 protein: CASSPGQANTEAFF

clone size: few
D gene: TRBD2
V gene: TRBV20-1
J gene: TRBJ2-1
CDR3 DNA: TGCAGTGCTAGAGGCCCCCCCGCGGGGGGGCCCGATGAGCAGTTCTTC
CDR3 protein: CSARGPPAGGPDEQFF

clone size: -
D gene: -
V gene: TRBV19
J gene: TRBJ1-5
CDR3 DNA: TGTGCCAGTAGTATAAGTTTGACATACCTGAAGAATCAGCCCCAGCATTTT
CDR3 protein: CASSISLTYLKNQPQHF

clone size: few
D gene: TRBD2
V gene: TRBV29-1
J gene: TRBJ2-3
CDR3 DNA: TGCAGCGTTGAAATCACTAGCGGGAGAGCAGATACGCAGTATTTT
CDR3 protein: CSVEITSGRADTQYF

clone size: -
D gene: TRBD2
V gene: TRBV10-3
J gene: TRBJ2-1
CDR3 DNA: TGTGCCATCAGAGCCCGGACTAGCGGGCGGATAAGCTCCTACAATGAGCAGTTCTTC
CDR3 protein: CAIRARTSGRISSYNEQFF

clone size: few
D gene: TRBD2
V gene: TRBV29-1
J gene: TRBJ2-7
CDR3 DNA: TGCAGCGTTGAAGATAGGGGGACAGCAACTAGCGGGGCCTCCTACGAGCAGTACTTC
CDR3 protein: CSVEDRGTATSGASYEQYF

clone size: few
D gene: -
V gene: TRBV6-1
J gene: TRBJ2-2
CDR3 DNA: TGTGCCAGCGGTATTCAGGGGTCGAACACCGGGGAGCTGTTTTTT
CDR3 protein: CASGIQGSNTGELFF

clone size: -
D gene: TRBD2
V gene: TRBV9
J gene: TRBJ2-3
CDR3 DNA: TGTGCCAGCAGCGTAGAAAGGCTAGCGGGAACGACAGATACGCAGTATTTT
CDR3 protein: CASSVERLAGTTDTQYF

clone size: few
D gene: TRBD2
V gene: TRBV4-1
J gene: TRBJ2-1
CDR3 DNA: TGCGCCAGCAGCCCCCAGGCGGCGGGAGCCGCTTATGAGCAGTTCTTC
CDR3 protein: CASSPQAAGAAYEQFF

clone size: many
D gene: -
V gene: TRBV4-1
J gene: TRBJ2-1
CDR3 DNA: TGCGCCAGCAGCCAGAAGGGAGGAGGGCATTTTCCGAATGAGCAGTTCTTC
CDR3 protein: CASSQKGGGHFPNEQFF

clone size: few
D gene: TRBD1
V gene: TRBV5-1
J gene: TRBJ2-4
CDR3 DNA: TGCGCCAGCAGCTTGGAAGGACAGGGACGGGACATTCAGTACTTC
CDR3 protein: CASSLEGQGRDIQYF

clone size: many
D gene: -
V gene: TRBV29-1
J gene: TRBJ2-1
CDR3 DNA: TGCAGCGTTGATACTTCTTACAATGAGCAGTTCTTC
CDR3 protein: CSVDTSYNEQFF

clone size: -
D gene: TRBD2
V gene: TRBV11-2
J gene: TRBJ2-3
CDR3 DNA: TGTGCCAGCAGCTTACCCGGGACTAGCGGGAGGCCAGATACGCAGTATTTT
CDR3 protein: CASSLPGTSGRPDTQYF

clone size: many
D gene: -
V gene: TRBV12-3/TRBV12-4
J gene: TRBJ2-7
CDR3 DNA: TGTGCCAGCAGTCCGGCGGGGCCCGCCTACGAGCAGTACTTC
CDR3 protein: CASSPAGPAYEQYF

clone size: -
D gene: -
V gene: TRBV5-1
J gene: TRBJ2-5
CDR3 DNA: TGCGCCAGCAGACTCGCCCCGGGACATCTCCAAGAGACCCAGTACTTC
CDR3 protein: CASRLAPGHLQETQYF

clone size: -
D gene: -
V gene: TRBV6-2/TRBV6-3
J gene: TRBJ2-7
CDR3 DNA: TGTGCCAGCAGTTACTACGCAGGTCCCTACGAGCAGTACTTC
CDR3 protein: CASSYYAGPYEQYF

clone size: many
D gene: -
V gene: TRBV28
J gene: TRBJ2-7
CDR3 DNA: TGTGCCAGCAGCTTAACAGGGATGCTGGAAGAGCAGTACTTC
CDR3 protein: CASSLTGMLEEQYF

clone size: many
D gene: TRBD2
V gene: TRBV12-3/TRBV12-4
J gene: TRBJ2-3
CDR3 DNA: TGTGCCAGCAGTACCCACCGACTAGCGGCAGGCACAGATACGCAGTATTTT
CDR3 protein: CASSTHRLAAGTDTQYF

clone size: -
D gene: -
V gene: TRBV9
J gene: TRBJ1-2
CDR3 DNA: TGTGCCAGCATGGGGACGGGAGGGATCTACTTC
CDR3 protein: CASMGTGGIYF

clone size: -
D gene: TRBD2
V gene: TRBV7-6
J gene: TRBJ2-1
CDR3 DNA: TGTGCCAGCAGCTTAGTGCGGGAGGTTTACAATGAGCAGTTCTTC
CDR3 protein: CASSLVREVYNEQFF

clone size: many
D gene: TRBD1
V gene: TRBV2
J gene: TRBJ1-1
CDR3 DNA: TGTGCCAGCAGCCCTGGACAGGGGGCGTCTGAAGCTTTCTTT
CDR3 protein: CASSPGQGASEAFF

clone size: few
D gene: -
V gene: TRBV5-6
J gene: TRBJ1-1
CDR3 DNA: TGTGCCAGCAGCTTGAAGGTTTGGGGGATGAACACTGAAGCTTTCTTT
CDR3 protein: CASSLKVWGMNTEAFF